The clone carrying this TCR beta chain was observed many times. Its target is not known. The data originate from a study of CD8 T cells in ankylosing spondylitis. Study findings and constraints: A TCR beta motif made of about 8 highly homologous variants seemed typical of ankylosing spondylitis blood. Past research had described some motif variants in reactive arthritis synovial fluid and blood. As reported, disease-linked clones showed significant enrichment in matched ankylosing spondylitis synovial fluid.

TCRdb re-called the 5' RACE reads through MiXCR, storing one row per CDR3 protein. The table has 45,000 or so distinct CDR3 sequences, about 11% seen once; the top ten hold roughly 1.5%. From germline, CDR1 is ENHRY and CDR2 SYGVKD. The CDR3 loop spans 14 amino acids. V was clipped by 6 bases and J by 6 bases, with 15 bases between them. The chain links TRBV10-3 to TRBJ2-1; D assignment may be TRBD1 or TRBD2 (5 bases each). The sample was blood, either unsorted or a sorted T cell fraction (not recorded which). The origin of this receptor is a male donor with ankylosing spondylitis or in good health (not recorded which). The CDR3 DNA sequence: TGTGCCATCAGCTCCGGGACGGTTGCCAATGAGCAGTTCTTC. Amino acid sequence: CAISSGTVANEQFF.